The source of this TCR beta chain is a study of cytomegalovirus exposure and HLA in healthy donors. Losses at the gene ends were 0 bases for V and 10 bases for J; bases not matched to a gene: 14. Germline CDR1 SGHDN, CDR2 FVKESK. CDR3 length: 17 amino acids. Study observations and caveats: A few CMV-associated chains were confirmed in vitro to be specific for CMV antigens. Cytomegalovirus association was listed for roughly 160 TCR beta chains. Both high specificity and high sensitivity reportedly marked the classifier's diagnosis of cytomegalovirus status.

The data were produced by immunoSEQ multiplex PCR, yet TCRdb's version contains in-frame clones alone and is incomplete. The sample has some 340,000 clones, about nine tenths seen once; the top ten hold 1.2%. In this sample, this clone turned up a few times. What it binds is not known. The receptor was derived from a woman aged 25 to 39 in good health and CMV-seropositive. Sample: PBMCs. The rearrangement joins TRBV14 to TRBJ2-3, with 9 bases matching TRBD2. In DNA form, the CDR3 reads TGTGCCAGCAGCCAAGATGTGGTGAGACTAGCGGCATCCGCGCAGTATTTT. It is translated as CASSQDVVRLAASAQYF.